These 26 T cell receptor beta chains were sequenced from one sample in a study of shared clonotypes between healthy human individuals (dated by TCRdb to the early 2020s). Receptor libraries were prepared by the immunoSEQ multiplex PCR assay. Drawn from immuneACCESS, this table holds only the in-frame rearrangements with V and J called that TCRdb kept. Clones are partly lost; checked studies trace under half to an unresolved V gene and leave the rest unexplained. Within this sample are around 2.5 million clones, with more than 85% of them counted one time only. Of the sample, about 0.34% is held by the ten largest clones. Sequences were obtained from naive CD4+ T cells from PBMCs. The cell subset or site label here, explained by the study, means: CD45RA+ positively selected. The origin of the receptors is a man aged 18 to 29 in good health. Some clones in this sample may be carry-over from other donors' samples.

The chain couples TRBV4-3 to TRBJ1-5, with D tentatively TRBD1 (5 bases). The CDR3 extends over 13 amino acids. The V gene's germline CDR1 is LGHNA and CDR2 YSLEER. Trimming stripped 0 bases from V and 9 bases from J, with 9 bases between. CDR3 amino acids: CASSQDRGRPQHF. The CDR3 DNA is TGCGCCAGCAGCCAAGACCGGGGACGGCCCCAGCATTTT.

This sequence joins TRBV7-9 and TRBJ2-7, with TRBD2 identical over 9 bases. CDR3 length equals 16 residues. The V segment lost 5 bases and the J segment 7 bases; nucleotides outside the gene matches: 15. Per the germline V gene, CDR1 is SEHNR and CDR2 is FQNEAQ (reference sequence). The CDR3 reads CASSLQIAGDRREQYF. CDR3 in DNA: TGTGCCAGCAGCCTCCAGATAGCGGGAGACAGGCGGGAGCAGTACTTC.

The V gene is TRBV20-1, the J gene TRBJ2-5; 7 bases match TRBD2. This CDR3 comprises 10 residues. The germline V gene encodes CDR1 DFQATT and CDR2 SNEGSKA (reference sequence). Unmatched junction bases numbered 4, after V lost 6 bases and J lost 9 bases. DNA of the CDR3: TGCAGTGCCCGGGAGGCGGCCCAGTACTTC. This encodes CSAREAAQYF.

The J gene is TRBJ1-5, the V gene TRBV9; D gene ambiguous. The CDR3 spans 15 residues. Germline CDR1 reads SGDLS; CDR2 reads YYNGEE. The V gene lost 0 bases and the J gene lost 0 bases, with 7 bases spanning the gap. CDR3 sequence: CASSVDRASNQPQHF. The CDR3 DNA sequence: TGTGCCAGCAGCGTAGATAGGGCTAGCAATCAGCCCCAGCATTTT.

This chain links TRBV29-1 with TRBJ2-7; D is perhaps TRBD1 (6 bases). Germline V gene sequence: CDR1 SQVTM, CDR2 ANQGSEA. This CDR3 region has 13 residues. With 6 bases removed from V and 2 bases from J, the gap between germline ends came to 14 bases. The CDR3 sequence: CSVRPGAAYEQYF. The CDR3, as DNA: TGCAGCGTGAGGCCAGGGGCGGCCTACGAGCAGTACTTC.

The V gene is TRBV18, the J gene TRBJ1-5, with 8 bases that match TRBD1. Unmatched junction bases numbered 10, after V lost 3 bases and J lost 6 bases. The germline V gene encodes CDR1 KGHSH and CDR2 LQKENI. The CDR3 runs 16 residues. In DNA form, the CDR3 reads TGTGCCAGCTCACCTTCCCAAAAGGGGACAGGTCAGCCCCAGCATTTT. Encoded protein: CASSPSQKGTGQPQHF.

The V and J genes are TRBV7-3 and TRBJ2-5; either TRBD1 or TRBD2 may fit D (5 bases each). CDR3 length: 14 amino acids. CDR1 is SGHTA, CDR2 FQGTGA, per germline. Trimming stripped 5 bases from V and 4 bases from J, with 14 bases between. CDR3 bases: TGTGCCAGCAGCCACTGGGGCGCGGGAGAGACCCAGTACTTC. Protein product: CASSHWGAGETQYF.

The CDR3 loop is CASSLQGAPTDTQYF. CDR3 nucleotides: TGCGCCAGCAGCCTACAGGGGGCGCCGACAGATACGCAGTATTTT. The chain has TRBV5-1 and TRBJ2-3, with TRBD1 identical over 9 bases. Germline assignment: CDR1 SGHRS and CDR2 YFSETQ. The V segment lost 4 bases and the J segment 3 bases; nucleotides outside the gene matches: 6. This CDR3 is built from 15 residues.

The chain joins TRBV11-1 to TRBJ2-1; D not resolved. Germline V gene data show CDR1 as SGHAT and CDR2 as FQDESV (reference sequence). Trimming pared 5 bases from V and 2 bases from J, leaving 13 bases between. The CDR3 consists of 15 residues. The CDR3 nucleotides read TGTGCCAGCAGCCCGCGCCAGCTAACCTACAATGAGCAGTTCTTC. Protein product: CASSPRQLTYNEQFF.

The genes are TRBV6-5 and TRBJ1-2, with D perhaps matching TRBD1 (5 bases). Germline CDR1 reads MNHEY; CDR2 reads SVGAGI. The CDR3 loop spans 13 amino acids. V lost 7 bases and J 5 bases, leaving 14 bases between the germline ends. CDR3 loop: CASTDWGGYGYTF. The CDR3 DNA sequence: TGTGCCAGCACCGACTGGGGGGGGTATGGCTACACCTTC.

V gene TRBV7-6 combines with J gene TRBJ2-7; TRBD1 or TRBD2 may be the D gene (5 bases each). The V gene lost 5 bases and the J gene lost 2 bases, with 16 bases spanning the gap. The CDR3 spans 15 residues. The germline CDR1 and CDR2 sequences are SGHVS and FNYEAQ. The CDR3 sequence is CASSPVSGGAYEQYF. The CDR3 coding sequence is TGTGCCAGCAGCCCCGTCAGTGGGGGAGCCTACGAGCAGTACTTC.

The CDR3 DNA is TGTGCCAGCTCACCAACGACAGGCCTTCTGGGGGAGACCCAGTACTTC. Amino acid sequence: CASSPTTGLLGETQYF. The chain has TRBV18 and TRBJ2-5; weak D call: TRBD1 (6 bases). V lost 2 bases and J lost 5, with 18 bases in between. The CDR3 length is 16 residues. Germline CDR1 is KGHSH and CDR2 is LQKENI.

CDR3 in DNA: TGTGCCAGCAGTTCGGGACAGGGGGAAGGTTATGGCTACACCTTC. Translating it yields CASSSGQGEGYGYTF. The chain couples TRBV28 to TRBJ1-2; TRBD1 aligns across 11 bases. CDR3 length: 15 residues. V trimming: 4 bases; J trimming: 5 bases; junction bases outside the gene matches: 6. Per the germline V gene, CDR1 is MDHEN and CDR2 is SYDVKM.

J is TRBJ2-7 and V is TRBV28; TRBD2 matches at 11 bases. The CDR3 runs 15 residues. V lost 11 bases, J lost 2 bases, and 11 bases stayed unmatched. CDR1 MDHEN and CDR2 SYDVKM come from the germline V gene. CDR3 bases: TGTGCCGCTCAGGCCCTAGCGGGAGGAGCCTACGAGCAGTACTTC. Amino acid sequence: CAAQALAGGAYEQYF.

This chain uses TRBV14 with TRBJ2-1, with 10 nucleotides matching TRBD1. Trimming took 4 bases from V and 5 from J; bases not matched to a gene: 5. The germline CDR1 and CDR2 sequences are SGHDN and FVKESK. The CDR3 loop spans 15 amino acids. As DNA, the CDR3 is TGTGCCAGCAGCCGAAGGACAGGGGGTAACAATGAGCAGTTCTTC. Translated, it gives CASSRRTGGNNEQFF.

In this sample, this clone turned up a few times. CDR3 sequence reads: CASGGPYGYTF. DNA of the CDR3: TGTGCCAGCGGTGGGCCCTATGGCTACACCTTC. The chain recombines TRBV9 with TRBJ1-2; no reliable D call. The V end was cut by 7 bases, the J end by 4 bases, with 8 bases between. CDR3 length: 11 residues. The germline CDR1 and CDR2 sequences are SGDLS and YYNGEE.

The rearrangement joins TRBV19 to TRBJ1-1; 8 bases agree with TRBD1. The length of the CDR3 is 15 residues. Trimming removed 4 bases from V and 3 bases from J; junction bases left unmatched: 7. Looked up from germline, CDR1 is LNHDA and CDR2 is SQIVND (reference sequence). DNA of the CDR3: TGTGCCAGTAGTACGCAGGGGGCGCGGGACACTGAAGCTTTCTTT. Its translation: CASSTQGARDTEAFF.

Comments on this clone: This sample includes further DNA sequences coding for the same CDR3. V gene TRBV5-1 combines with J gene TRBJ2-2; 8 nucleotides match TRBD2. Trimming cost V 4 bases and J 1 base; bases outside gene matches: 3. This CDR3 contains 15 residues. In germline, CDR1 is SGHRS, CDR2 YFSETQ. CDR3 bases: TGCGCCAGCAGCCCAACTAGCGGGAACACCGGGGAGCTGTTTTTT. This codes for CASSPTSGNTGELFF.

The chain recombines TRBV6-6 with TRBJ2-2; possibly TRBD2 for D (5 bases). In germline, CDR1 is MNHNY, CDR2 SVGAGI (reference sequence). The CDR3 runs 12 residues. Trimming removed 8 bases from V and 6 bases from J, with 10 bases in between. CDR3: CASGLGAGELFF. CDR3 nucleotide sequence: TGTGCCAGCGGACTCGGGGCCGGGGAGCTGTTTTTT.

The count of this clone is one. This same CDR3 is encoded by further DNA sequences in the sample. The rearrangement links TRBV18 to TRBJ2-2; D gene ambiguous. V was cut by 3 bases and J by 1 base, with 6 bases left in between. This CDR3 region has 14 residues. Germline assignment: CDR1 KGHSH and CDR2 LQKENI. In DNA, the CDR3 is TGTGCCAGCTCACCGGCGCGGAACACCGGGGAGCTGTTTTTT. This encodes CASSPARNTGELFF.

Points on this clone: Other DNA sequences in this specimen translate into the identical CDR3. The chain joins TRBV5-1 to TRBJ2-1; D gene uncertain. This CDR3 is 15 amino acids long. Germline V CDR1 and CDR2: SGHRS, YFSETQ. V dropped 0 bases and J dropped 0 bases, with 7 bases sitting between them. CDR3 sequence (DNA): TGCGCCAGCAGCTTGGAGACGGGCTCCTACAATGAGCAGTTCTTC. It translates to CASSLETGSYNEQFF.

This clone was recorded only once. The CDR3 nucleotides read TGTGCCAGCAGCCAAACCACCCAGGGGAGGCAGCAGTACTTC. Its translation: CASSQTTQGRQQYF. This chain links TRBV7-9 with TRBJ2-7, with D possibly called TRBD1 or TRBD2 (6 bases each). The CDR3 consists of 14 residues. Germline CDR1 reads SEHNR; CDR2 reads FQNEAQ (reference sequence). The V end lost 5 bases, the J end lost 8 bases, and 19 bases lay between the germline ends.

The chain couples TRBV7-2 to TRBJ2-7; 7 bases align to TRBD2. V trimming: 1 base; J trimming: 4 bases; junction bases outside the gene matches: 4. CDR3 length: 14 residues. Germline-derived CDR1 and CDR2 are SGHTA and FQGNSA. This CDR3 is CASSLVGGGYEQYF. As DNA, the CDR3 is TGTGCCAGCAGCTTAGTAGGCGGGGGTTACGAGCAGTACTTC.

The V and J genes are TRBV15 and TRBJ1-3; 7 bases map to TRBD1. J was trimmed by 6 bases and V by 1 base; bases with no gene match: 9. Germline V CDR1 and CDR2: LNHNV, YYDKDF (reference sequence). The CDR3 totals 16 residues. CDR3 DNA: TGTGCCACCAGCAGAGCCCGTGGCAGGGGGGAAAACACCATATATTTT. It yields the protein CATSRARGRGENTIYF.

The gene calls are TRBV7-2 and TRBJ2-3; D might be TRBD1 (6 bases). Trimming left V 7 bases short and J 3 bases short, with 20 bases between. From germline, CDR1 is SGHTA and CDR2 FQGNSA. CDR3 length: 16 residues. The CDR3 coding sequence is TGTGCCAGCAACATACAAGGGGTCAGGGGAACAGATACGCAGTATTTT. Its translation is CASNIQGVRGTDTQYF.

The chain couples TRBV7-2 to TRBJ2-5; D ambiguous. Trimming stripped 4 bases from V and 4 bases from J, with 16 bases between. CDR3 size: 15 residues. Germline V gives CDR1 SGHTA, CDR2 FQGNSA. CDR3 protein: CASSSAAVLRETQYF. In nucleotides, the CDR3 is TGTGCCAGCAGCTCAGCCGCAGTTCTAAGAGAGACCCAGTACTTC.